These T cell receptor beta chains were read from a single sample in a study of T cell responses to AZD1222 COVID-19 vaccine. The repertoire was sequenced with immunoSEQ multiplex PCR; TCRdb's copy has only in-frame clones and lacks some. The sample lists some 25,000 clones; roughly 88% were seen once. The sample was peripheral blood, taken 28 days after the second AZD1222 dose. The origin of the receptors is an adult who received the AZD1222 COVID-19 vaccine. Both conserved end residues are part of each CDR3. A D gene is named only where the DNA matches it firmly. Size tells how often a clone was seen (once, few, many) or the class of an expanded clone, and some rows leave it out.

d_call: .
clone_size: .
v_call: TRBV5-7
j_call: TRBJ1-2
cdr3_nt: TGTGCCAGCACCTGGACAAGGAACTATGGCTACACCTTC
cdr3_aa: CASTWTRNYGYTF

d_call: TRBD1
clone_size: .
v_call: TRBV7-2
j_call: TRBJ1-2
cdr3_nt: TGTGCCAGCAGCTTAGGACCTACAGGGGGCGGCGGCTACACCTTC
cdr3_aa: CASSLGPTGGGGYTF

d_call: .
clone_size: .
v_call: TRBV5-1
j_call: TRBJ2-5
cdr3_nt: TGCGCCAGCAGCTCAACCGGGACGGCTCAAGAGACCCAGTACTTC
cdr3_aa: CASSSTGTAQETQYF

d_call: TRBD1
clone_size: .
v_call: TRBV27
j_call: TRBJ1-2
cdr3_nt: TGTGCCAGCAGAACAGGGGGCTATGGCTACACCTTC
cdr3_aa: CASRTGGYGYTF

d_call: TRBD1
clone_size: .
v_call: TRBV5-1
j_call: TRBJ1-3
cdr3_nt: TGCGCCAGCAGCCCCACAGGGGGTGGAAACACCATATATTTT
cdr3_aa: CASSPTGGGNTIYF

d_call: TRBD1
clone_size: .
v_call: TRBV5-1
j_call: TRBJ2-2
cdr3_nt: TGCGCCAGCAGCTTGGGAGGACAGGGAGCCGGGGAGCTGTTTTTT
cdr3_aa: CASSLGGQGAGELFF

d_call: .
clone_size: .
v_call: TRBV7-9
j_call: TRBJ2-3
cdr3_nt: TGTGCCAGCAGCTTACAAGGACGATTCACAGATACGCAGTATTTT
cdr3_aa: CASSLQGRFTDTQYF

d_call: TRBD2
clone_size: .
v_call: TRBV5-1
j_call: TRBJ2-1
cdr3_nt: TGCGCCCCCCAACGGCTAGCGGGTAATGAGCAGTTCTTC
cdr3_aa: CAPQRLAGNEQFF

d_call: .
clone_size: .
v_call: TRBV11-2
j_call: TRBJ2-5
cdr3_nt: TGTGCCAGCTCCTCCCGAGGAGGGGGGCCGGTCCCGGCCCAGTACTTC
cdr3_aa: CASSSRGGGPVPAQYF

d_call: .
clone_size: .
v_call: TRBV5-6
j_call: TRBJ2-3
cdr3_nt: TGTGCCAGCAGCTCGGAGGATGCAGCTAGCACAGATACGCAGTATTTT
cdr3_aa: CASSSEDAASTDTQYF

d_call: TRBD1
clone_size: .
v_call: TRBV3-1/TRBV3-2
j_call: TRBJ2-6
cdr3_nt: TGTGCCAGCAGTCGAGGACAGGGGGGGTCCTCCTCTGGGGCCAACGTCCTGACTTTC
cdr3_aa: CASSRGQGGSSSGANVLTF

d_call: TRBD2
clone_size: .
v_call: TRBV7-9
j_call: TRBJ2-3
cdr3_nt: TGTGCCAGCAGCCAGACTAGCGGGGGGGACACAGATACGCAGTATTTT
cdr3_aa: CASSQTSGGDTDTQYF

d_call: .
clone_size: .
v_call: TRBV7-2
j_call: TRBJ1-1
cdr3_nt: TGTGCCAGCAGCTTAGTCGCAGGGCCCACTGAAGCTTTCTTT
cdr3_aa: CASSLVAGPTEAFF

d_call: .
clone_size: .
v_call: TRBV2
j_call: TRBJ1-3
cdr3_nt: TGTGCCAGCAGTGTCGGGAACACCATATATTTT
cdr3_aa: CASSVGNTIYF

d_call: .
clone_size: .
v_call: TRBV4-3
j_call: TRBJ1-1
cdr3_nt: TGCGCCAGCAGCCAAGAGACAGGCATGAACACTGAAGCTTTCTTT
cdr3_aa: CASSQETGMNTEAFF

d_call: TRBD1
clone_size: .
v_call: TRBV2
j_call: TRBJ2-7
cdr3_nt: TGTGCCAACCCCCCGGGACAGGGTGTTTCCGAGCAGTACTTC
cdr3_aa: CANPPGQGVSEQYF

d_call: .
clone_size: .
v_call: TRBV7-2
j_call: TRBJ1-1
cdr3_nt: TGTGCCAGCAGCCAACTTTACACTGAAGCTTTCTTT
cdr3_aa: CASSQLYTEAFF

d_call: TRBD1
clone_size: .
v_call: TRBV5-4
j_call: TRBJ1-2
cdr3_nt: TGTGCCAGCAGCTTGGAGGCTGGGACAGGGGGTGTTGGCTACACCTTC
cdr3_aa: CASSLEAGTGGVGYTF

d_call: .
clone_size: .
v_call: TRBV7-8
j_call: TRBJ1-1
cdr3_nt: TGTGCCAGCAGCTCCCTGAGAACTGAAGCTTTCTTT
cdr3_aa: CASSSLRTEAFF

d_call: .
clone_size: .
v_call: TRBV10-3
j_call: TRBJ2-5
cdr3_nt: TGTGCCATCAGTGATTCCGGGGGCGCGAGTAAGACCCAGTACTTC
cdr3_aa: CAISDSGGASKTQYF

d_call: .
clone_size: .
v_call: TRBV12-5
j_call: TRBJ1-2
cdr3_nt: TGTGCTAGTGTTATTGACAGCGCCTGGGAGGGCTACACCTTC
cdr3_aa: CASVIDSAWEGYTF

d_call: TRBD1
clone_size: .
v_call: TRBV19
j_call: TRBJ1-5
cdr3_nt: TGTGCCAGTAGTCTGACAGGGAATCAGCCCCAGCATTTT
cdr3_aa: CASSLTGNQPQHF

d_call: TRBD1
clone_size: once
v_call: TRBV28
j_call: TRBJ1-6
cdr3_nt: TGTGCCAGCAGTTTATCCCCAGGGGGTTCCTCCTATAATTCACCCCTCCACTTT
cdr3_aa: CASSLSPGGSSYNSPLHF

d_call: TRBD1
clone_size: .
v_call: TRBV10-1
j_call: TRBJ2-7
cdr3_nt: TGCGCCAGCACTGGGACAGGGGGCATTTACGAGCAGTACTTC
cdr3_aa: CASTGTGGIYEQYF

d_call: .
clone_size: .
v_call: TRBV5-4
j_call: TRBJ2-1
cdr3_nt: TGTGCCAGCAGCCGGACAGTCGAGCAGTTCTTC
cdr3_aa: CASSRTVEQFF

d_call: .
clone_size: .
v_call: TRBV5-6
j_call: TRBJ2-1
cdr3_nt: TGTGCCAGCAGCTCCGGGCCGGTCATGGAGCAGTTCTTC
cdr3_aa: CASSSGPVMEQFF

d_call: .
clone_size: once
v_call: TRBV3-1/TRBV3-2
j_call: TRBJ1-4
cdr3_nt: TGTGCCAGCAGCCAAGAGGGGAGCCCCTCTGCTAATGAAAAACTGTTTTTT
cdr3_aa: CASSQEGSPSANEKLFF

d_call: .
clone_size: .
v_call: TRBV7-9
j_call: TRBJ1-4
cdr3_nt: TGTGCCAGCAGCCGCCCGGGCGGGGGTAAACTGTTTTTT
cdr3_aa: CASSRPGGGKLFF

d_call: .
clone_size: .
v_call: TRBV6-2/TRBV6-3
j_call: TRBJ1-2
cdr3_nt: TGTGCCAGCAGTTACGCGGACAGACCCGGGAACTATGGCTACACCTTC
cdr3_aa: CASSYADRPGNYGYTF

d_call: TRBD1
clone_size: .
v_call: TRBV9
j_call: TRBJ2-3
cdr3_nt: TGTGCCAGCAGCATGAAACAGGGGGCTGGCACAGATACGCAGTATTTT
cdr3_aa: CASSMKQGAGTDTQYF

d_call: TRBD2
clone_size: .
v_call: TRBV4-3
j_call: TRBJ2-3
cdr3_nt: TGCGCCAGCAGCCAAGAAGAGCAGCGGGGGGCCGCGTCTAGCACAGATACGCAGTATTTT
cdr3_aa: CASSQEEQRGAASSTDTQYF

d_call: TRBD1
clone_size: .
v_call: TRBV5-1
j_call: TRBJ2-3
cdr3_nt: TGCGCCAGCAGCTGGGGGACAGGTGAAGGGCCACCAGATACGCAGTATTTT
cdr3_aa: CASSWGTGEGPPDTQYF

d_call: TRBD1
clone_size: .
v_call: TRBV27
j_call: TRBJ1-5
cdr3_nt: TGTGCCAGCAGTTTCGTTACAGGGGGCCAGCCCCAGCATTTT
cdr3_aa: CASSFVTGGQPQHF

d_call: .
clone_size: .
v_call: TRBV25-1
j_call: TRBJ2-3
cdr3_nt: TGTGCCAGCACCCGGGGCGGCACAGATACGCAGTATTTT
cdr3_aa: CASTRGGTDTQYF

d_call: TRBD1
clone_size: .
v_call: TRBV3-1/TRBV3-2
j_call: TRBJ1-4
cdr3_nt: TGTGCCAGCAGCGACAGGGGAAGAACTAATGAAAAACTGTTTTTT
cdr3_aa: CASSDRGRTNEKLFF

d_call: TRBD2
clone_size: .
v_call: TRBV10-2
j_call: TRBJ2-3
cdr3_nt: TGCGCCAGCAGTGAGCCTCGGGGGGGGACAGATACGCAGTATTTT
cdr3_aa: CASSEPRGGTDTQYF

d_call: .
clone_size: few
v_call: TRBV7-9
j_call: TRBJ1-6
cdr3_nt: TGTGCCAGCAGCGACCGCAGTCCTAGCTCCTATAATTCACCCCTCCACTTT
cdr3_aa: CASSDRSPSSYNSPLHF

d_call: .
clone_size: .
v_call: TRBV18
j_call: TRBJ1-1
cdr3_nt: TGTGCCAGCTCACACTCCACAGGGTTGGGGCTCACTGAAGCTTTCTTT
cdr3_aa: CASSHSTGLGLTEAFF

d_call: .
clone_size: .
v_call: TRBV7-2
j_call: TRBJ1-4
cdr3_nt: TGTGCCAGCAGCTTAACAGTCGTAGAAAAACTGTTTTTT
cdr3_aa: CASSLTVVEKLFF

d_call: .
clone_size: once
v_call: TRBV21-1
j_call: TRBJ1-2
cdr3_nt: TGTGCCAGCATCAATCGGACGGCTAACTATGGCTACACCTTC
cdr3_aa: CASINRTANYGYTF

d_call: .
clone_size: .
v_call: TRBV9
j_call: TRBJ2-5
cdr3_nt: TGTGCCAGCAGCGTATTTGGCCCCGGTAGCGGAGAGACCCAGTACTTC
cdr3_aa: CASSVFGPGSGETQYF

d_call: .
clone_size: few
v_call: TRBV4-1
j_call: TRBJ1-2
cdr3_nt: TGCGCCAGCAGCCATATTCTTGCAGAACTCTATGGCTACACCTTC
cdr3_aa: CASSHILAELYGYTF

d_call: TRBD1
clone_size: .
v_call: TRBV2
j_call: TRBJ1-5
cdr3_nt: TGTGCCAGCAGTGACGACAGGGTAGTACAGCCCCAGCATTTT
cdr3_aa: CASSDDRVVQPQHF

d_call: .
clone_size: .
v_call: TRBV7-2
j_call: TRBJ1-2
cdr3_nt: TGTGCCAGCACCCCAACACCACTCTCAGGGTATGGCTACACCTTC
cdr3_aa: CASTPTPLSGYGYTF

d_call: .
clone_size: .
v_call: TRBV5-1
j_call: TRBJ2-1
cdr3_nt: TGCGCCAGCAGCTTGGTAGGGGTGTCCTACAATGAGCAGTTCTTC
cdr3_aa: CASSLVGVSYNEQFF

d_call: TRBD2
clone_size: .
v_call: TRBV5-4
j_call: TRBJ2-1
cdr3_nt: TGTGCCAGCAGCGGGGTAGCGGGGGGGCCATCCTACAATGAGCAGTTCTTC
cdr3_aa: CASSGVAGGPSYNEQFF

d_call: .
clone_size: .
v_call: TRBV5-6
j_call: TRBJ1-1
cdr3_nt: TGTGCCAGCAGCTGGGCCGGGACGGACAACACTGAAGCTTTCTTT
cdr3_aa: CASSWAGTDNTEAFF

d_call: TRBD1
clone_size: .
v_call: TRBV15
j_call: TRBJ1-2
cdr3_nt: TGTGCCACCAGCACCAGGACAGGGTTGAGCACCTTC
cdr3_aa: CATSTRTGLSTF

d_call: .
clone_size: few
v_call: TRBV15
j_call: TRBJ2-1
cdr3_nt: TGTGCCACCAGCAGAGATCAGTTGGGAGGAGAGCAGTTCTTC
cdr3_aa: CATSRDQLGGEQFF

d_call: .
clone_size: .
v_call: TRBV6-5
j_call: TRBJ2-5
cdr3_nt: TGTGCCAGCAGTCCCTCTTTGGAGACCCAGTACTTC
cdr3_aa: CASSPSLETQYF

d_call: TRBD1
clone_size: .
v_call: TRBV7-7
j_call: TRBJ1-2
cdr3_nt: TGTGCTAGCAGCTTAGCCATTCCAGGGGGTCGGGACTATGGCTACACCTTC
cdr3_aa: CASSLAIPGGRDYGYTF

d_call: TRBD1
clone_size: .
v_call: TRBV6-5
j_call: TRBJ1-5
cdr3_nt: TGTGCCATCGGCCGACAGGGGGCTAATCAGCCCCAGCATTTT
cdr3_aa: CAIGRQGANQPQHF

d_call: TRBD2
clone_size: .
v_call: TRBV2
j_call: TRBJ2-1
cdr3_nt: TGTGCCAGCAGTGAGGAAGCGGGGGCCAACACTGAGCAGTTCTTC
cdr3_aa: CASSEEAGANTEQFF

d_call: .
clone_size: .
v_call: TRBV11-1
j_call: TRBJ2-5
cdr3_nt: TGTGCCAGCAAGGAGACCCTGGAGGAGACCCAGTACTTC
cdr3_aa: CASKETLEETQYF

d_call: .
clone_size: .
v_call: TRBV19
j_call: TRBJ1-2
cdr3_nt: TGTGCCAGTAGTAAGCCGATGGGTGGCTACACCTTC
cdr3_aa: CASSKPMGGYTF

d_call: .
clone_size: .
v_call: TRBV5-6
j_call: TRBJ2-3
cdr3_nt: TGTGCCAGCAGCTTGCAGGGAGCGGGCACAGATACGCAGTATTTT
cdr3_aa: CASSLQGAGTDTQYF